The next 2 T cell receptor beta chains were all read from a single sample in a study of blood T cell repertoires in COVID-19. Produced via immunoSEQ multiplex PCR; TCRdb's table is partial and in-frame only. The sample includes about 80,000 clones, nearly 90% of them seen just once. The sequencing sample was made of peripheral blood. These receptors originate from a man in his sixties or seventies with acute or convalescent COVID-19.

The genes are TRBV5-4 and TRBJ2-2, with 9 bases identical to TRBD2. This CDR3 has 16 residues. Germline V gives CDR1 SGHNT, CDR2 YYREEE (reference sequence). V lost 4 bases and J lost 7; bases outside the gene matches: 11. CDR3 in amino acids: CASSPREGAQGGELFF. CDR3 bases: TGTGCCAGCAGCCCGCGGGAGGGGGCGCAAGGCGGGGAGCTGTTTTTT.

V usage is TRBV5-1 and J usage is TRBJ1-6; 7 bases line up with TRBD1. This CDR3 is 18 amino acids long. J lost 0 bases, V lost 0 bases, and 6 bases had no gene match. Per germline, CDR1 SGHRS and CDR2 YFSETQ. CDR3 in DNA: TGCGCCAGCAGCTTGGTCGGACAGGCGAGCTCCTATAATTCACCCCTCCACTTT. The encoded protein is CASSLVGQASSYNSPLHF. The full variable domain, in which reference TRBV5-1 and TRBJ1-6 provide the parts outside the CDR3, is KAGVTQTPRYLIKTRGQQVTLSCSPISGHRSVSWYQQTPGQGLQFLFEYFSETQRNKGNFPGRFSGRQFSNSRSEMNVSTLELGDSALYLCASSLVGQASSYNSPLHFGNGTRLTVT.